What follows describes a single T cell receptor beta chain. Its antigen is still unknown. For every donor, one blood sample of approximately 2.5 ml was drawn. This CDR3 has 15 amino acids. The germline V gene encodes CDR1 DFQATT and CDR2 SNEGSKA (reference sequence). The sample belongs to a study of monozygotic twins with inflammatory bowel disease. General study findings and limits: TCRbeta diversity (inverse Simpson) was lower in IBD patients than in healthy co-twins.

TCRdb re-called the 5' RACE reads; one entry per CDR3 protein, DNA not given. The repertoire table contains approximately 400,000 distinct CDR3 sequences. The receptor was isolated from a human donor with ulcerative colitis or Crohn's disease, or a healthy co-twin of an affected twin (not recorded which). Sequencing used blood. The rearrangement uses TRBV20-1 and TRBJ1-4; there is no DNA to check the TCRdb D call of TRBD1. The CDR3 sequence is CSAPGGGGNSFGLFF.